This T cell receptor (beta chain) was captured in a study of blood T cell repertoires in COVID-19. The repertoire was sequenced with immunoSEQ multiplex PCR; TCRdb's copy has only in-frame clones and lacks some. Of 350,000 to 550,000 clones detected, approximately 90% appear once; the ten largest clones hold more than 4%. The CDR3 sequence is 15 residues long. Germline V gives CDR1 MGHRA, CDR2 YSYEKL. The trim removed 3 bases at V and 1 base at J, leaving 3 bases unmatched. The chain is built from TRBV4-1 and TRBJ1-1; 9 positions agree with TRBD1. This clonotype was obtained from a woman aged 25 to 39 with acute or convalescent COVID-19. Source material: peripheral blood. CDR3 bases: TGCGCCAGCAGCCAGCGACAGGGGGGGAACACTGAAGCTTTCTTT. Translation: CASSQRQGGNTEAFF.